This TCR beta chain originates from a study of blood T cell repertoires in COVID-19. Source study methods: Reference gene primer amplification gave nucleated cell count estimates. Libraries were prepared by immunoSEQ multiplex PCR; TCRdb keeps only in-frame clonotypes and omits some of them. The DNA was the basis for D and trimming; V, J and clone size are from that table. The data hold 200,000 to 250,000 clones, with about nine tenths observed a single time. CDR1 SGHVS and CDR2 FNYEAQ come from the germline V gene. The CDR3 contains 15 residues. With 1 base removed from V and 4 bases from J, the gap between germline ends came to 11 bases.

The sequenced material came from PBMCs or T cells enriched from blood (not recorded which). The receptor was isolated from a woman aged 40 to 50 with acute COVID-19. V usage is TRBV7-6 and J usage is TRBJ1-5; tentative D call: TRBD1 (6 bases). The CDR3 DNA follows: TGTGCCAGCAGCTTAGAAAGGCAGGGGAATCAGCCCCAGCATTTT. It codes for CASSLERQGNQPQHF.